This is a list of T cell receptor beta chains from one sample in a study of T-cell memory formation after mild COVID-19. In TCRdb, the 5' RACE reads were re-called with MiXCR into one record per CDR3 protein. This sample yields fewer than 450,000 distinct CDR3 sequences, of which about 24% are seen a single time; roughly 8.9% belongs to the top ten. The sample taken for sequencing was PBMCs or a T cell subset sorted from them (not recorded which). These receptors all stem from an adult woman who had mild COVID-19 (a few samples of this study predate the infection). Cell type and time point are not known. The CDR3 runs from the conserved cysteine through the conserved F or W. Each record gives: V gene, D gene, clone size, J gene, CDR3 DNA, CDR3 protein. D genes are given only for firm matches. The size entry is marked missing in some rows and otherwise reads once, few, many or a size class.

V: TRBV5-1; D: TRBD2; size: -; J: TRBJ2-1; DNA: TGCGCCAGCAGCTTGAGTCCCGTAGCGGGGGGCAGTATAGATGAGCAGTTCTTC; CDR3: CASSLSPVAGGSIDEQFF
V: TRBV6-5; D: -; size: -; J: TRBJ2-5; DNA: TGTGCCAGCAGTTTCCTGGGAGTCGAAGAGACCCAGTACTTC; CDR3: CASSFLGVEETQYF
V: TRBV12-3/TRBV12-4; D: -; size: few; J: TRBJ1-2; DNA: TGTGCCAGCAGATCGACAGTTTACTATGGCTACACCTTC; CDR3: CASRSTVYYGYTF
V: TRBV5-5; D: -; size: -; J: TRBJ2-1; DNA: TGTGCCAGCAGCTTGGACGGCCCCCTTGGGCGGTACAATGAGCAGTTCTTC; CDR3: CASSLDGPLGRYNEQFF
V: TRBV6-1; D: -; size: -; J: TRBJ2-5; DNA: TGTGCCAGCACCGAGCTTACAGGGATCCAAGAGACCCAGTACTTC; CDR3: CASTELTGIQETQYF
V: TRBV16; D: TRBD2; size: -; J: TRBJ2-1; DNA: TGTGCCAGCAGCCAACCCCGACTAGCGGGACTGAATGAGCAGTTCTTC; CDR3: CASSQPRLAGLNEQFF
V: TRBV20-1; D: -; size: -; J: TRBJ2-1; DNA: TGCAGCCATTGGCGGGGATTCTCCTACAATGAGCAGTTCTTC; CDR3: CSHWRGFSYNEQFF
V: TRBV7-3; D: TRBD2; size: many; J: TRBJ2-1; DNA: TGTGCCAGCAGCTTAAGCGTAGCGGGGGGTTCCTCCTACAATGAGCAGTTCTTC; CDR3: CASSLSVAGGSSYNEQFF
V: TRBV28; D: -; size: -; J: TRBJ2-3; DNA: TGTGCCAGCAGTCTACCCCTACCTGTGACGACGCAGTATTTT; CDR3: CASSLPLPVTTQYF
V: TRBV30; D: TRBD2; size: -; J: TRBJ2-1; DNA: TGTGCCTGGAGACGGCCGGGACTAGCGGGAGCCCAGTTCTTC; CDR3: CAWRRPGLAGAQFF
V: TRBV7-8; D: -; size: -; J: TRBJ2-2; DNA: TGTGCCAGCAGCTGGGACCGCAACACCGGGGAGCTGTTTTTT; CDR3: CASSWDRNTGELFF
V: TRBV5-6; D: -; size: few; J: TRBJ2-7; DNA: TGTGCCAGCAGCCTGACTCGGACTAACGAGCAGTACTTC; CDR3: CASSLTRTNEQYF
V: TRBV6-1; D: -; size: -; J: TRBJ1-3; DNA: TGTGCCAGCAGACACTCCGGGACACACACATCTGGAAACACCATATATTTT; CDR3: CASRHSGTHTSGNTIYF
V: TRBV3-1; D: -; size: -; J: TRBJ1-6; DNA: TGTGCCAGCAGCCAACAGAGGACTTCACCCCTCCACTTT; CDR3: CASSQQRTSPLHF
V: TRBV7-9; D: -; size: few; J: TRBJ2-3; DNA: TGTGCCAGCACTGACACGGCCGATACGCAGTATTTT; CDR3: CASTDTADTQYF
V: TRBV20-1; D: -; size: few; J: TRBJ2-7; DNA: TGCAGTGCCTACCCGCGCCTTCACGAGCAGTACTTC; CDR3: CSAYPRLHEQYF
V: TRBV7-8; D: -; size: -; J: TRBJ1-1; DNA: TGTGCCAGCACCCACCGGGCCTCCCCTCTTGAAGCTTTCTTT; CDR3: CASTHRASPLEAFF
V: TRBV3-1; D: TRBD2; size: -; J: TRBJ2-3; DNA: TGTGCCAGCAGCCCTCTAGCGGGGGGACTCACAGATACGCAGTATTTT; CDR3: CASSPLAGGLTDTQYF
V: TRBV19; D: TRBD1; size: -; J: TRBJ2-3; DNA: TGTGCCAGTACCGGGACAGACACAGATACGCAGTATTTT; CDR3: CASTGTDTDTQYF
V: TRBV5-1; D: TRBD1; size: few; J: TRBJ2-2; DNA: TGCGCCAGCAGCTCGACAGGGGCGCATACCGGGGAGCTGTTTTTT; CDR3: CASSSTGAHTGELFF
V: TRBV12-5; D: TRBD2; size: -; J: TRBJ2-4; DNA: TGTGCTAGTGGTTTGAGCAGCGGGAGGGTTTACATTCAGTACTTC; CDR3: CASGLSSGRVYIQYF
V: TRBV15; D: TRBD1; size: -; J: TRBJ1-2; DNA: TGTGCCACCAGACCGAAGGACAGGGAGGGCCACTACACCTTC; CDR3: CATRPKDREGHYTF
V: TRBV6-5; D: -; size: few; J: TRBJ2-7; DNA: TGTGCCAGCAGTTATATGCAGGAGAACTACGAGCAGTACTTC; CDR3: CASSYMQENYEQYF
V: TRBV5-5; D: -; size: few; J: TRBJ2-2; DNA: TGTGCCAGCAGCGAACAGGGGGGGAGAACAATCGGGGAGCTGTTTTTT; CDR3: CASSEQGGRTIGELFF
V: TRBV7-8; D: TRBD2; size: few; J: TRBJ2-5; DNA: TGTGCCAGCAGCCTCCTCAGGGCGGGGGGGCAAGAGACCCAGTACTTC; CDR3: CASSLLRAGGQETQYF
V: TRBV18; D: -; size: -; J: TRBJ2-5; DNA: TGTGCCAGCTCACCAAACCCTTCGAGGGGAGAGACCCAGTACTTC; CDR3: CASSPNPSRGETQYF
V: TRBV7-9; D: -; size: few; J: TRBJ1-1; DNA: TGTGCCAGCAGCCTCCTCGACAGAAACACTGAAGCTTTCTTT; CDR3: CASSLLDRNTEAFF
V: TRBV12-3/TRBV12-4; D: -; size: -; J: TRBJ1-1; DNA: TGTGCCAGCAGTTTTATGACAGTCGGGGACACTGAAGCTTTCTTT; CDR3: CASSFMTVGDTEAFF
V: TRBV7-6; D: -; size: -; J: TRBJ1-3; DNA: TGTGCCAGCAGCTTAGATCGGGGACCGAGCTCTGGAAACACCATATATTTT; CDR3: CASSLDRGPSSGNTIYF
V: TRBV3-1; D: -; size: -; J: TRBJ1-2; DNA: TGTGCCAGCAGCCAAGGGACAGCTGGCTACACCTTC; CDR3: CASSQGTAGYTF
V: TRBV11-3; D: TRBD1; size: -; J: TRBJ2-1; DNA: TGTGCCAGCAGCTTAGTAACAGGGGCTGGTAATGAGCAGTTCTTC; CDR3: CASSLVTGAGNEQFF
V: TRBV11-2; D: TRBD2; size: -; J: TRBJ2-7; DNA: TGTGCCATCAGCCTAGAATGGGGGGCTAGCGGGACCTACGAGCAGTACTTC; CDR3: CAISLEWGASGTYEQYF
V: TRBV29-1; D: -; size: -; J: TRBJ2-1; DNA: TGCAGCGTTCGTAGGGCCAATGAGCAGTTCTTC; CDR3: CSVRRANEQFF
V: TRBV5-1; D: -; size: -; J: TRBJ2-2; DNA: TGCGCCAGCAGCTTGGCGAGGAACAGGGTAAACACCGGGGAGCTGTTTTTT; CDR3: CASSLARNRVNTGELFF
V: TRBV18; D: TRBD1; size: few; J: TRBJ2-7; DNA: TGTGCCAGCTCACCCCCCGGGACAGGGGGCTACGAGCAGTACTTC; CDR3: CASSPPGTGGYEQYF
V: TRBV15; D: TRBD1; size: -; J: TRBJ2-7; DNA: TGTGCCACCAGCCGGGACAGGGGCCTCACCGAGCAGTACTTC; CDR3: CATSRDRGLTEQYF
V: TRBV20-1; D: -; size: -; J: TRBJ1-2; DNA: TGCAGTGCTAGAGAGGTCATACACTATGGCTACACCTTC; CDR3: CSAREVIHYGYTF
V: TRBV5-1; D: -; size: many; J: TRBJ1-1; DNA: TGCGCCAGCAGCTTGGGACAGGTGGAATCCGAAGCTTTCTTT; CDR3: CASSLGQVESEAFF
V: TRBV29-1; D: -; size: -; J: TRBJ2-5; DNA: TGCAGCGTTGACCTGGGGGCAGCACAAGAGACCCAGTACTTC; CDR3: CSVDLGAAQETQYF
V: TRBV20-1; D: -; size: -; J: TRBJ1-1; DNA: TGCAGTGCTCGACAGCTGAACACTGAAGCTTTCTTT; CDR3: CSARQLNTEAFF
V: TRBV25-1; D: -; size: few; J: TRBJ2-7; DNA: TGTGCCAGCAGTGATCGGACACACCCACCCTACGAGCAGTACTTC; CDR3: CASSDRTHPPYEQYF
V: TRBV4-3; D: TRBD2; size: few; J: TRBJ2-3; DNA: TGCGCCAGCAGCCAAGGCTCCGGGGTCGGGGGGGCAGATACGCAGTATTTT; CDR3: CASSQGSGVGGADTQYF
V: TRBV24-1; D: -; size: few; J: TRBJ1-1; DNA: TGTGCCACCAGAGCTAGTGGGAACACTGAAGCTTTCTTT; CDR3: CATRASGNTEAFF
V: TRBV27; D: TRBD1; size: few; J: TRBJ2-1; DNA: TGTGCCAGCAGTTTCCCGGACAGGGAAGGGAACAATGAGCAGTTCTTC; CDR3: CASSFPDREGNNEQFF
V: TRBV4-1; D: -; size: -; J: TRBJ1-4; DNA: TGCGCCAGCAGCCAAGATCGAGTCTCTTTTGCAACTAATGAAAAACTGTTTTTT; CDR3: CASSQDRVSFATNEKLFF
V: TRBV7-2; D: -; size: few; J: TRBJ2-2; DNA: TGTGCCAGCAGCTTTATCCCCCGGGGTGGGGCCGTTAACACCGGGGAGCTGTTTTTT; CDR3: CASSFIPRGGAVNTGELFF
V: TRBV15; D: -; size: -; J: TRBJ2-7; DNA: TGTGCCACCAGCAGAGATCATGGTTACGAGCAGTACTTC; CDR3: CATSRDHGYEQYF
V: TRBV12-3/TRBV12-4; D: TRBD1; size: -; J: TRBJ1-1; DNA: TGTGCCAGCAGTCCTACAGGGGTGGGCACTGAAGCTTTCTTT; CDR3: CASSPTGVGTEAFF
V: TRBV29-1; D: -; size: -; J: TRBJ1-1; DNA: TGCAGCGTACGTAACTTGGACAGTCTGAACACTGAAGCTTTCTTT; CDR3: CSVRNLDSLNTEAFF
V: TRBV12-3/TRBV12-4; D: TRBD2; size: many; J: TRBJ2-3; DNA: TGTGCCAGCAGTTTAATAGCGGGAGCCCCAGATACGCAGTATTTT; CDR3: CASSLIAGAPDTQYF
V: TRBV24-1; D: -; size: -; J: TRBJ2-1; DNA: TGTGCCACCAGTGATTGGGGCGAGGCTAGGGATGAGCAGTTCTTC; CDR3: CATSDWGEARDEQFF
V: TRBV2; D: -; size: -; J: TRBJ2-1; DNA: TGTGCCAGCCAAGTCCTGGGGAATGAGCAGTTCTTC; CDR3: CASQVLGNEQFF
V: TRBV29-1; D: TRBD1; size: -; J: TRBJ2-1; DNA: TGCAGCGTTGAAGAAGTCGGACAGGGCAGCTCCTACAATGAGCAGTTCTTC; CDR3: CSVEEVGQGSSYNEQFF
V: TRBV24-1; D: -; size: few; J: TRBJ1-1; DNA: TGTGCCATCAATCCCACAGCCCTCAAGGACATGAACACTGAAGCTTTCTTT; CDR3: CAINPTALKDMNTEAFF
V: TRBV19; D: -; size: -; J: TRBJ2-5; DNA: TGTGCCAGTGGAGAGCGAGTGAATCAAGAGACCCAGTACTTC; CDR3: CASGERVNQETQYF
V: TRBV10-3; D: TRBD2; size: -; J: TRBJ2-3; DNA: TGTGCCATCAGGGGGTCTAGCGGGGAGACAGATACGCAGTATTTT; CDR3: CAIRGSSGETDTQYF
V: TRBV6-5; D: -; size: -; J: TRBJ1-5; DNA: TGTGCCAGCAGTTACGGGACAACTAATCAGCCCCAGCATTTT; CDR3: CASSYGTTNQPQHF